This TCR beta chain was obtained from a study of CD8 T cells in ankylosing spondylitis. This CDR3 is built from 12 residues. V gave up 5 bases and J gave up 3 bases, with 8 bases separating them. Whole-study findings and limits: Reportedly, significant enrichment of disease-linked clones occurred in matched ankylosing spondylitis synovial fluid. About 8 highly homologous variants made up a TCR beta motif, and this motif appeared characteristic of ankylosing spondylitis blood.

This clonotype was recorded at least ten times. The antigen is unknown. For TCR beta, libraries came from quantitative 5'-RACE with molecular barcodes. TCRdb independently ran MiXCR on the 5' RACE reads; one entry per CDR3 protein. The sample shows approximately 100,000 distinct CDR3 sequences, about 8.5% of them seen only once. The sample comprised blood, either unsorted or a sorted T cell fraction (not recorded which). The V and J genes are TRBV12-3 or TRBV12-4 and TRBJ2-7; the D gene is possibly TRBD2 (6 bases). This TCR derives from a male donor with ankylosing spondylitis or in good health (not recorded which). The CDR3 nucleotides read TGTGCCAGCAGTATCGGGAGCTACGAGCAGTACTTC. Its translation: CASSIGSYEQYF.